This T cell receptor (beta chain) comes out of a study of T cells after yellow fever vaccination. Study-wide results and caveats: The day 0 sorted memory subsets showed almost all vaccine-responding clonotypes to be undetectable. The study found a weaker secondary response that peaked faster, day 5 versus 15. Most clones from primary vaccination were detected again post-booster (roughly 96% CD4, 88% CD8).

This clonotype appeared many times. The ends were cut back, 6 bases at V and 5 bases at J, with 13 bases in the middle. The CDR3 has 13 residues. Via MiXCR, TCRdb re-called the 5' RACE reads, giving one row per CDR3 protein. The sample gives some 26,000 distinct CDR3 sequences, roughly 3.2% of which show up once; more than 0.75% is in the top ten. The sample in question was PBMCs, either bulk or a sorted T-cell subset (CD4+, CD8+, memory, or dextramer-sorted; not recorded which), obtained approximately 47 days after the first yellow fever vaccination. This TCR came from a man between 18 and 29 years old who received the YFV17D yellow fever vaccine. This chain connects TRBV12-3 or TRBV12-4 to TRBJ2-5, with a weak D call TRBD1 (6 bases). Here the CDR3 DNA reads TGTGCCAGCAGCGCCCAGGGGTTGGAGACCCAGTACTTC. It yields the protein CASSAQGLETQYF.